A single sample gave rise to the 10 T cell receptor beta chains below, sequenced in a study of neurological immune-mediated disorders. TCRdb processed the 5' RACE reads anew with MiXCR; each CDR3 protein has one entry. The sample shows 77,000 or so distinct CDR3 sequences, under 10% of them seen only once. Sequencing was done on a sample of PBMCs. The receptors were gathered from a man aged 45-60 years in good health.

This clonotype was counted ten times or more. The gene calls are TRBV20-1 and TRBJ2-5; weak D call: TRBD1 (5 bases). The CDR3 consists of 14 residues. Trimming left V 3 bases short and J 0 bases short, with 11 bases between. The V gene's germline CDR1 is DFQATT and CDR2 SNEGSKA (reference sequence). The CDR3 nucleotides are TGCAGTGCTAGTAGCAGGGTATACCAAGAGACCCAGTACTTC. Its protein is CSASSRVYQETQYF.

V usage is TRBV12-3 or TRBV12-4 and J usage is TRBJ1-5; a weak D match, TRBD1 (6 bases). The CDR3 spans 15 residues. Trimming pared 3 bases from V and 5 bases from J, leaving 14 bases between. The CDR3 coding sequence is TGTGCCAGCAGTTTCGGGCAGGGGAAAGATCAGCCCCAGCATTTT. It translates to CASSFGQGKDQPQHF.

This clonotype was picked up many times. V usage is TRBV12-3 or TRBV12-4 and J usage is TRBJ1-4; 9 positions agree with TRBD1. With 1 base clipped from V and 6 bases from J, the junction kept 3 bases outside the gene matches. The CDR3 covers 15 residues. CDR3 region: CASSLVGTGYEKLFF. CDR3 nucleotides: TGTGCCAGCAGTTTAGTGGGGACAGGGTATGAAAAACTGTTTTTT.

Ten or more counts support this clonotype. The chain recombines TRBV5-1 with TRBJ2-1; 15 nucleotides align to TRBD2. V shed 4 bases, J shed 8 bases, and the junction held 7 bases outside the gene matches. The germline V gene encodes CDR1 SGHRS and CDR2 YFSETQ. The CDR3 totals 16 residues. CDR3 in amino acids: CASSPGLAGGRDEQFF. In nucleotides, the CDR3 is TGCGCCAGCAGCCCTGGACTAGCGGGGGGGCGGGATGAGCAGTTCTTC.

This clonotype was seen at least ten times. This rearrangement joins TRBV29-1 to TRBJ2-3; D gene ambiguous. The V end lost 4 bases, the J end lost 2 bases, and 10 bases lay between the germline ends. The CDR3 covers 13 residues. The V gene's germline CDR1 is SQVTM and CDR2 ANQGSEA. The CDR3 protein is CSVVGGITDTQYF. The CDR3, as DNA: TGCAGCGTTGTGGGCGGTATCACAGATACGCAGTATTTT.

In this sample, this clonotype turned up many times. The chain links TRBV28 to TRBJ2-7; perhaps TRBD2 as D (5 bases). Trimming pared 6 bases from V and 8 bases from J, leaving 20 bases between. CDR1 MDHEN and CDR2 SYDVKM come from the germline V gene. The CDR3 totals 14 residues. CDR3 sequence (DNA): TGTGCCAGCAGCCAGGAGTCTGGAGGTGGTAAGCAGTACTTC. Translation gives CASSQESGGGKQYF.

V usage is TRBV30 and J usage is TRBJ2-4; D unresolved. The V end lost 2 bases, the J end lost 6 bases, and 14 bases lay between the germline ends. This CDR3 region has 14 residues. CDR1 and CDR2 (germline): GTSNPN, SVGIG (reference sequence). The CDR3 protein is CAWSIRRRGNIQYF. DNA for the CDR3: TGTGCCTGGAGTATTCGGAGAAGAGGAAACATTCAGTACTTC. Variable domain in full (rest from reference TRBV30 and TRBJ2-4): SQTIHQWPATLVQPVGSPLSLECTVEGTSNPNLYWYRQAAGRGLQLLFYSVGIGQISSEVPQNLSASRPQDRQFILSSKKLLLSDSGFYLCAWSIRRRGNIQYFGAGTRLSVL.

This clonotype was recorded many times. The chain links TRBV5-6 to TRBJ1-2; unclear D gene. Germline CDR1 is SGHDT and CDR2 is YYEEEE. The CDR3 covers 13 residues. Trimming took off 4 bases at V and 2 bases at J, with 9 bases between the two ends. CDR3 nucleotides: TGTGCCAGCAGCCCCGCAAGGAACTATGGCTACACCTTC. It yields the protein CASSPARNYGYTF.

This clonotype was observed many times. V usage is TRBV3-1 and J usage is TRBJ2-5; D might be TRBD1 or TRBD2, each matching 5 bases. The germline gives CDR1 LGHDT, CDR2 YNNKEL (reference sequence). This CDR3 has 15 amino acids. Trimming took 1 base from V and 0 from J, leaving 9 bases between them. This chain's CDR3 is CASSQGLGHQETQYF. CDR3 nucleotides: TGTGCCAGCAGCCAAGGCCTGGGACACCAAGAGACCCAGTACTTC.

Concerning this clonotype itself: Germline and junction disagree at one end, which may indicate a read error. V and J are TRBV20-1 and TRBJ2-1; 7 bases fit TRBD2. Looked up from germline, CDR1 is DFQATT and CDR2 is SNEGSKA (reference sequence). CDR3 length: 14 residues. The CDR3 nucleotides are TGCAGTTCTAGACGGGGGGTCGAGTTTCCTGAGCAGTTCTTC. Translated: CSSRRGVEFPEQFF.